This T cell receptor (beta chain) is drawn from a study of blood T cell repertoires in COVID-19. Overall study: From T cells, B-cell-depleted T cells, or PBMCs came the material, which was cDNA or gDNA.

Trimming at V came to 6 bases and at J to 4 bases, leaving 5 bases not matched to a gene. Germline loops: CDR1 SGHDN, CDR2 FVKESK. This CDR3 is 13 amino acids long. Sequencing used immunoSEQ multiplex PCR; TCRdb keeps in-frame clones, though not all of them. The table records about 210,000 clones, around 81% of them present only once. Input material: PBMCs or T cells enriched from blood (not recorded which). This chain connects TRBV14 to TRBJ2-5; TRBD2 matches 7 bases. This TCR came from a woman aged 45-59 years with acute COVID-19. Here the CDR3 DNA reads TGTGCCAGCAGGCGTAGCGGGCCAGAGACCCAGTACTTC. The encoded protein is CASRRSGPETQYF.